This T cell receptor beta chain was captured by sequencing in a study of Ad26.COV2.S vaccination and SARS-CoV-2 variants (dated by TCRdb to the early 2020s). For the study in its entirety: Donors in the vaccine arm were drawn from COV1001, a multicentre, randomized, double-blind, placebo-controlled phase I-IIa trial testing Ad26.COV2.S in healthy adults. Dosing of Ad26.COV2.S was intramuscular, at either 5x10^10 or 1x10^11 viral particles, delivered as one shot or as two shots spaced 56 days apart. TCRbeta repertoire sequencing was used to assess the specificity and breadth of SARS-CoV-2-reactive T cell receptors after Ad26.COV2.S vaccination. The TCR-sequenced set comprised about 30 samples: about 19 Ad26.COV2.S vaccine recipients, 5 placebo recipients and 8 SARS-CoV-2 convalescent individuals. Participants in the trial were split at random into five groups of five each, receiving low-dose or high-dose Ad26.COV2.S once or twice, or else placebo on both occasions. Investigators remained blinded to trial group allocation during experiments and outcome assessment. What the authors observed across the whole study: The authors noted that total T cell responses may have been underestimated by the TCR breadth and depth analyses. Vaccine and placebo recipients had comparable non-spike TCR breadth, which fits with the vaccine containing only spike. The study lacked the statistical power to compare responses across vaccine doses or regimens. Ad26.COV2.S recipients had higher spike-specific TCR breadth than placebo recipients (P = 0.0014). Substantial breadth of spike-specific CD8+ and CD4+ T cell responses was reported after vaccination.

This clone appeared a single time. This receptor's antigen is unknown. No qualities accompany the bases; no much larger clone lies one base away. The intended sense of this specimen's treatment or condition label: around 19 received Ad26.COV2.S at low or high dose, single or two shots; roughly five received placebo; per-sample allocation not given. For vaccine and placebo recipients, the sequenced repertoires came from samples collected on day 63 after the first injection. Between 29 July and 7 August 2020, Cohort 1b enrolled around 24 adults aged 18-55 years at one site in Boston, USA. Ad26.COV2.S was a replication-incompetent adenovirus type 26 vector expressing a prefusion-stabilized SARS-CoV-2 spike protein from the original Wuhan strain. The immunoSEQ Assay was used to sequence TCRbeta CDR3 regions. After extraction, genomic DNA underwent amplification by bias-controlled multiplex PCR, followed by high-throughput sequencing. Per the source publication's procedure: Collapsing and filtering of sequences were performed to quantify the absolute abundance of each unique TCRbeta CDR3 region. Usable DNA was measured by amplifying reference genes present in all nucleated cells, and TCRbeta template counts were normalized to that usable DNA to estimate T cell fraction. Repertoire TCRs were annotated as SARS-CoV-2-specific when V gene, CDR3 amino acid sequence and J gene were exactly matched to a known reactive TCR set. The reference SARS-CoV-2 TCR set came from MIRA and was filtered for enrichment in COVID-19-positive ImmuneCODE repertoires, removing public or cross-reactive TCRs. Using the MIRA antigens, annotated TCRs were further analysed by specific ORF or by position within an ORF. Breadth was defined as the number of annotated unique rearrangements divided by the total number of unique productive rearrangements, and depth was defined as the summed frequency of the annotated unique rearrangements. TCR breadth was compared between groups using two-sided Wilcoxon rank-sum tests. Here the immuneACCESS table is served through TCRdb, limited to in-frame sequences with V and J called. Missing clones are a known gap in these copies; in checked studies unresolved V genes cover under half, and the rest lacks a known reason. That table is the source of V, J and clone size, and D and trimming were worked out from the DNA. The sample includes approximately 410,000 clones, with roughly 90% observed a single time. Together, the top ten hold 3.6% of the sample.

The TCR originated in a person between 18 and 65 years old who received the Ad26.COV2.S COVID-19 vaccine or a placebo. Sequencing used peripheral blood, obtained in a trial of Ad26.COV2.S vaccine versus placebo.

Here is the DNA: TGTGCCAGCTGGGCGAGGGGCCACCAACCTAACTATGGCTACACCTTC. This codes for CASWARGHQPNYGYTF. The chain was built from TRBV28 and TRBJ1-2; a weak D assignment points to TRBD1 (5 bases agree). Reading the germline V gene gives CDR1 MDHEN and CDR2 SYDVKM. From the cysteine up to the phenylalanine, the CDR3 has a length of 16 residues. The sequence is cut down to CDR3 DNA, 48 bases in frame from base 1. V loses 8 bases, J loses 0 bases, and the germline ends lie 19 bases apart.